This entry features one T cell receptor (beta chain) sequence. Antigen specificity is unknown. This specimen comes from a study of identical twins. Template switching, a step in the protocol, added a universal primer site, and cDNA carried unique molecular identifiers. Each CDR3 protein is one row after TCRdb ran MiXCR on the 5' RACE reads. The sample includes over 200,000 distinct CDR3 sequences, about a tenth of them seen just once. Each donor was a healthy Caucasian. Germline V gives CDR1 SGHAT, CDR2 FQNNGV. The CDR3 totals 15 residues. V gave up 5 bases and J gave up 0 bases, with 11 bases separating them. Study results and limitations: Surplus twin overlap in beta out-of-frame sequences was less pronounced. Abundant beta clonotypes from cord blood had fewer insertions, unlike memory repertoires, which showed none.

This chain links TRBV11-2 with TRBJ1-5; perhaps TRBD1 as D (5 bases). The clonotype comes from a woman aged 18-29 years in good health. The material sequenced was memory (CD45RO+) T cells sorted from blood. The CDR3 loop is CASSRDPASNQPQHF. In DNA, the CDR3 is TGTGCCAGCAGCAGGGACCCAGCTAGCAATCAGCCCCAGCATTTT.